This T cell receptor beta chain is drawn from a study of CXCR3-negative and CXCR3-positive naive CD8 T cells (dated by TCRdb to between 2019 and 2020). In terms of the full investigation: In total, some 140 million TRB reads were obtained, corresponding to roughly 1.5 +/- 0.3 million reads per library. Data from some twelve donors, pooled across two independent experiments, went into the diversity and physicochemical repertoire analyses. TRBV-TRBJ cluster analysis included naive subsets from a handful of donors and memory cells from 3 donors. Study-wide findings and limitations: Similar TRBV-TRBJ usage was shown by naive CXCR3-negative and CXCR3-positive cells from the same donor, whereas distinct patterns were shown by memory cells. Comparably high repertoire diversity was found in both naive subsets, whereas much lower repertoire diversity was found in memory CD8+ T cells. Compared with CXCR3-negative naive cells, CXCR3-positive naive cells had TRB CDR3s with higher hydrophobicity (lower Kidera factor 4), lower energy, and higher strength and volume indices. Because surface CD5, which has been linked to self-reactivity in mice, was comparable between naive subsets, TCR interaction strength was also inferred from TRB CDR3 physicochemical properties. CXCR3 expression partially decreased after cryopreservation, so most assays used freshly isolated PBMCs.

Points on this clonotype: The target of this receptor is not known.

Sequenced on a NextSeq 550. The Human TCR Profiling Kit (MiLaboratory) was used to prepare UMI-labeled 5' RACE TRB cDNA libraries. cDNA synthesis used the entire amount of extracted RNA, and PCR amplification then used the entire amount of cDNA produced. Libraries were prepared in parallel using an identical number of PCR cycles. In the source study's methods: MIGEC and MiXCR extracted about 50,000 +/- 10,000 unique UMI-labeled TRB cDNA molecules per library, requiring at least two reads per UMI. An average of about 40,000 +/- 10,000 functional in-frame TRB CDR3 nucleotide clonotypes without stop codons was found per library. Diversity metrics, including normalized Shannon-Wiener and Chao1, were computed in VDJtools after downsampling to 5000 UMI-labeled TRB molecules per sample. Clonotype-size-weighted physicochemical properties of the central five CDR3 residues (interaction energy, strength, volume and Kidera factor 4) were computed in VDJtools. TCRdb reanalyzed the reads, keeping one entry per CDR3 protein sequence and omitting DNA. It is TCRdb's table, rather than the study itself, that gives the V and J calls and clone size. Per the sample table, the count is around 140,000 distinct CDR3 sequences. 0.4% to 0.45% of the sample is held by the ten biggest clonotypes.

Each CD8+ T cell subset was flow-sorted in triplicate, and 300,000 or so cells per subset were placed directly into RLT lysis buffer. To exclude memory contaminants, naive CD8+ T cells were stringently defined as CD45RO-CCR7+CD27+CD95-. Using standard density gradient centrifugation, peripheral blood mononuclear cells were isolated from buffy coats. A FACSAria III was used to flow-sort naive CD8+ T cells into CXCR3-negative and CXCR3-positive populations. Total RNA was extracted from sorted cells with an RNeasy Mini Kit. Based on the germline V gene, the CDR1 and CDR2 sequences are MNHEY and SVGEGT. The CDR3 numbers 15 residues from cysteine through phenylalanine. No DNA sequence was recorded.

The sequence was collected from a human donor in good health. Some clones in this sample may be carry-over from other donors' samples. The sequence links TRBV6-2 or TRBV6-3 to TRBJ2-7; TCRdb reports TRBD2, a call that lacks DNA to check it against. Specimen: naive CXCR3+ CD8+ T cells from blood. The cell subset or site label on this specimen signifies: CD45RO-CCR7+CD27+CD95- naive CD8+ T cells expressing CXCR3 (TNR3+). For the CDR3, the sequence is CASSGTSGGSGEQYF.